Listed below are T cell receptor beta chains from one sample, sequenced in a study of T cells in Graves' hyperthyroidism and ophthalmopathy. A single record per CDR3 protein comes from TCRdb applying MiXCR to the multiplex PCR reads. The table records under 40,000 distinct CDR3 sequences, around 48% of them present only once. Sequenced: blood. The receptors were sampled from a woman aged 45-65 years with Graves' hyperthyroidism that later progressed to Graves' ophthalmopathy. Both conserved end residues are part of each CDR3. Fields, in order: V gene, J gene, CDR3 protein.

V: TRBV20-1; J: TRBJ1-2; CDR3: CSARPGLLANYGYTF
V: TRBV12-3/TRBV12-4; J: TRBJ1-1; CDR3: CASSTQGFNRAFF
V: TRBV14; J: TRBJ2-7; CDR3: CASSQTGSSYERASYEQYF
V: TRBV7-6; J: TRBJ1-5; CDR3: CASSLVAGRNEQPQHF
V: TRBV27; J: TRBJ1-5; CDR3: CASSLLGQVNNQPQHF
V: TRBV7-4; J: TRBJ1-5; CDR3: CASSLGRAGNQPQHF
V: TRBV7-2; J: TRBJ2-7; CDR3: CASSLTGAHSYEQYF
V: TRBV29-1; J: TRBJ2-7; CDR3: CSVSGAAAYEQYF
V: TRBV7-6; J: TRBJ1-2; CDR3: CASSLVGTGGFGYGYTF
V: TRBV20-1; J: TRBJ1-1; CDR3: CSAFGNLNTEVFF
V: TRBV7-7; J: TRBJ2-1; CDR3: CARVGSYNEQFF
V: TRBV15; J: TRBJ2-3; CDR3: CATSRVASGADTQYF
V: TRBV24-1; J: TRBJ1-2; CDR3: CATNEYSNQGDGYTF
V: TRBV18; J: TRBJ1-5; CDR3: CASSPGTGLQPQHF
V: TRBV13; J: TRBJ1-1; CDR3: CASSSTLNTEACF
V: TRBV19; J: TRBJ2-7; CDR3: CASSIRMGYEQYF
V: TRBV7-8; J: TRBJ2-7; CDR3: CASRPPVGDAYEQYF